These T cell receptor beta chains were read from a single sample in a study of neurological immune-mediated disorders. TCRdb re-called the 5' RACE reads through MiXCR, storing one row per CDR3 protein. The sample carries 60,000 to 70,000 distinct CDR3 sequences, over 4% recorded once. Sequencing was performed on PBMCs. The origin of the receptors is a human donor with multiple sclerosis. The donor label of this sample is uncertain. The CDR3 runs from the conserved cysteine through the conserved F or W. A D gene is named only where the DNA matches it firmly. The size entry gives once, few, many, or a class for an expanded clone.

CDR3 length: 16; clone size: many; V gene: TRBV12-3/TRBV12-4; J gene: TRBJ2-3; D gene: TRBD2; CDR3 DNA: TGTGCCAGCAGTTTCTCAGCGGGGGGGGGCACAGATACGCAGTATTTT; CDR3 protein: CASSFSAGGGTDTQYF
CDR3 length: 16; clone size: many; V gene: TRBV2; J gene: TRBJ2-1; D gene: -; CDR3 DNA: TGTGCCAGCGGCGGATTTTGGGGGGTTTCCTACAATGAGCAGTTCTTC; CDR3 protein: CASGGFWGVSYNEQFF
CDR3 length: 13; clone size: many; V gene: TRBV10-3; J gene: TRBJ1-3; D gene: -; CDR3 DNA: TGTGCCACTTTGCAGAACCTCGGTAACACCATATATTTT; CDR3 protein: CATLQNLGNTIYF
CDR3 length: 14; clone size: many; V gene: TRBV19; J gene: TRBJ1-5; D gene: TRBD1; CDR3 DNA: TGTGCCAGTAGTACCTCAGGACAGGATCAGCCCCAGCATTTT; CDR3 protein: CASSTSGQDQPQHF
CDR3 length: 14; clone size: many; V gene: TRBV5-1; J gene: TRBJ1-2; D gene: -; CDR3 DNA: TGCGCCAGCAGCTTGGATCCAGGGAACTATGGCTACACCTTC; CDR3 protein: CASSLDPGNYGYTF
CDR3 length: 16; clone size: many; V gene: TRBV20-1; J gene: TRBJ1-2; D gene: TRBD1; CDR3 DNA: TGCAGTGCTAGAGACGGAAGGACAGGGACTACCTATGGCTACACCTTC; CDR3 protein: CSARDGRTGTTYGYTF
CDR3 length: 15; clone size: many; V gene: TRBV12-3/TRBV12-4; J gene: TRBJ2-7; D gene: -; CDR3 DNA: TGTGCCAGCAGTCGCGCTGAAGGGCTCCCCTACGAGCAGTACTTC; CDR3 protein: CASSRAEGLPYEQYF
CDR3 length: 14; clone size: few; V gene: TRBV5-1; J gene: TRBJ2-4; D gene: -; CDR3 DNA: TGCGCCAGCAGCTTGGAACAGGGTACAAACATTCAGTACTTC; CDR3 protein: CASSLEQGTNIQYF
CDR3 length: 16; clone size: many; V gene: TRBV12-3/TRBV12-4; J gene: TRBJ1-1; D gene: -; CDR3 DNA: TGTGCCAGCAGTTTAGGCGGGGGTTGGGATAACACTGAAGCTTTCTTT; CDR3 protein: CASSLGGGWDNTEAFF
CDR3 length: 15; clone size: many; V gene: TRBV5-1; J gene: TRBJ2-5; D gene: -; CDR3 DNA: TGCGCCAGCAGCTCCGAACAACCTAGCTACCAGACCCAGTACTTC; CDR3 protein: CASSSEQPSYQTQYF
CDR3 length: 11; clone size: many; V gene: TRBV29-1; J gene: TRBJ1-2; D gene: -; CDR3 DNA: TGCAGCGTTGTGGAGGGCGATGGCTACACCTTC; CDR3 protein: CSVVEGDGYTF
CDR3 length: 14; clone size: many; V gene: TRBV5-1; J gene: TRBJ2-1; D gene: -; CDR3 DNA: TGCGCCAGCAGCTTGGTGGCGTCTGGGGATGAGCAGTTCTTC; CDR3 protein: CASSLVASGDEQFF
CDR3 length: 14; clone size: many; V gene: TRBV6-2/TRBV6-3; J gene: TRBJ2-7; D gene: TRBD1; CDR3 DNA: TGTGCCAGCACCCCCGGGGACAGACCCTACGAGCAGTACTTC; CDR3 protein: CASTPGDRPYEQYF